The 22 T cell receptor beta chains reported below all come from one sample, sequenced in a study of early T cells in non-severe SARS-CoV-2 infection. TCRdb redid the calling of the 5' RACE reads with MiXCR, one entry per CDR3 protein. The sample carries tens of thousands of distinct CDR3 sequences, about 3.9% recorded once. Material for sequencing was whole blood. All receptors come from an adult who was a healthcare worker with PCR-confirmed SARS-CoV-2 infection or an uninfected control (not recorded which).

This clonotype was detected ten times or more. The CDR3 region has the DNA TGCGCCAGCAGCCGACAACTAGCGGGTTCCTACAATGAGCAGTTCTTC. This codes for CASSRQLAGSYNEQFF. V usage is TRBV5-1 and J usage is TRBJ2-1; 9 positions agree with TRBD2. After removal of 4 bases from V and 1 base from J, the junction contained 6 bases not matched to a gene. Germline CDR1 SGHRS, CDR2 YFSETQ. The CDR3 is made up of 16 amino acids.

This clonotype was observed at least ten times. This rearrangement joins TRBV10-3 to TRBJ2-3, with 14 bases fitting TRBD2. After removal of 7 bases from V and 5 bases from J, the junction contained 8 bases not matched to a gene. The CDR3 is 16 residues long. Looked up from germline, CDR1 is ENHRY and CDR2 is SYGVKD. CDR3 in DNA: TGTGCCATCATGGGGGGACTAGCGGGGGAACAAGATACGCAGTATTTT. It codes for CAIMGGLAGEQDTQYF.

The sample holds many counts of this clonotype. This chain uses TRBV4-1 with TRBJ2-3, with 10 positions matching TRBD2. The CDR3 is made up of 17 amino acids. Germline V gene lookup returns CDR1 MGHRA and CDR2 YSYEKL. Trimming removed 0 bases from V and 4 bases from J; junction bases left unmatched: 7. The CDR3 here is CASSQERLAGVADTQYF. CDR3 DNA sequence: TGCGCCAGCAGCCAAGAAAGGCTAGCGGGAGTTGCAGATACGCAGTATTTT.

This clonotype was found many times. The chain has TRBV7-9 and TRBJ2-5; no reliable D call. CDR1 and CDR2 (germline): SEHNR, FQNEAQ (reference sequence). Deletions cut 5 bases from V and 2 bases from J, with 9 bases between. This CDR3 contains 13 residues. This chain's CDR3 is CASSRTSQETQYF. CDR3 nucleotides: TGTGCCAGCAGCCGTACCTCTCAAGAGACCCAGTACTTC.

This chain connects TRBV11-2 to TRBJ2-1; D remains unclear. CDR3 length: 17 residues. The V end was cut by 3 bases, the J end by 2 bases, with 17 bases between. CDR1 and CDR2 from the germline V gene are SGHAT and FQNNGV. This chain's CDR3 is CASSFRGFLRAYNEQFF. CDR3 coding DNA: TGTGCCAGCAGCTTCCGAGGCTTTCTCCGTGCCTACAATGAGCAGTTCTTC.

This clonotype was picked up many times. The V gene is TRBV6-4, the J gene TRBJ2-3; 8 positions match TRBD2. The germline V gene encodes CDR1 MRHNA and CDR2 SNTAGT. The CDR3 is 15 residues long. The J segment lost 3 bases and the V segment lost 5 bases, leaving 7 bases of the junction unmatched. CDR3: CASSREIAGTDTQYF. The CDR3 DNA is TGTGCCAGCAGTCGGGAAATAGCGGGGACAGATACGCAGTATTTT.

The gene calls are TRBV28 and TRBJ2-2; D gene ambiguous. This CDR3 spans 15 amino acids. In germline, CDR1 is MDHEN, CDR2 SYDVKM. The V gene lost 4 bases and the J gene lost 1 base, with 10 bases spanning the gap. CDR3: CASSSTWRNTGELFF. The CDR3 DNA is TGTGCCAGCAGTTCGACTTGGAGGAACACCGGGGAGCTGTTTTTT.

This clonotype was recorded at least ten times. The gene calls are TRBV6-2 or TRBV6-3 and TRBJ2-7; D is tentatively TRBD1 or TRBD2 (6 bases each). Trimming stripped 7 bases from V and 2 bases from J, with 15 bases between. Per the germline V gene, CDR1 is MNHEY and CDR2 is SVGEGT. CDR3 length: 14 amino acids. The CDR3 region is CASTTRGEAYEQYF. The CDR3 DNA reads as TGTGCCAGCACCACAAGGGGGGAGGCCTACGAGCAGTACTTC.

This clonotype was detected ten times or more. The genes are TRBV7-6 and TRBJ2-2, with D perhaps TRBD1 (7 bases). CDR1 and CDR2 (germline): SGHVS, FNYEAQ. This CDR3 has 15 residues. The V gene lost 5 bases and the J gene lost 4 bases, with 14 bases spanning the gap. CDR3 region: CASSQLQGGTGELFF. For the CDR3, the DNA is TGTGCCAGCAGCCAGTTGCAGGGGGGCACCGGGGAGCTGTTTTTT.

This clonotype was counted ten times or more. This rearrangement joins TRBV9 to TRBJ2-2, with unresolved D. V lost 4 bases and J lost 0, with 10 bases in between. CDR3 length: 15 residues. CDR1 and CDR2 (germline): SGDLS, YYNGEE. The CDR3 DNA reads as TGTGCCAGCAGCCCCCGCGGTCCGAACACCGGGGAGCTGTTTTTT. Amino acids: CASSPRGPNTGELFF.

This clonotype appeared many times. The V gene is TRBV12-3 or TRBV12-4, the J gene TRBJ1-1; maybe TRBD1 (5 bases). V was shortened by 6 bases and J by 6 bases, with 11 bases between the two germline ends. The CDR3 spans 12 residues. CDR3 amino acids: CASSSSGAEAFF. For the CDR3, the DNA is TGTGCCAGCAGCTCCTCGGGGGCTGAAGCTTTCTTT.

The sample holds a few counts of this clonotype. V is TRBV6-1 and J is TRBJ2-3; possibly TRBD2 for D (7 bases). The CDR3 extends over 14 amino acids. CDR1 is MNHNS and CDR2 is SASEGT in the germline V gene. Trimming left V 6 bases short and J 6 bases short, with 16 bases between. The CDR3 protein is CASRTGGPGDTQYF. CDR3 sequence (DNA): TGTGCCAGCAGGACGGGGGGCCCAGGGGATACGCAGTATTTT.

This clonotype appeared many times. V is TRBV18 and J is TRBJ1-2; 7 bases are shared with TRBD1. CDR1 is KGHSH, CDR2 LQKENI, per germline. The junction had 9 bases not matched to a gene; V was cut back by 5 bases and J by 6 bases. The CDR3 totals 14 residues. CDR3 loop: CASSSAGGRDGYTF. DNA of the CDR3: TGTGCCAGCTCATCGGCAGGGGGAAGGGATGGCTACACCTTC.

This clonotype was observed at least ten times. V gene TRBV4-3 combines with J gene TRBJ1-1, with 8 bases fitting TRBD1. After removal of 5 bases from V and 11 bases from J, the junction contained 13 bases not matched to a gene. The CDR3 is 14 residues long. Germline loops: CDR1 LGHNA, CDR2 YSLEER. In DNA form, the CDR3 reads TGCGCCAGCAGCTTAAATACAGGGGGAGTAGTCGCTTTCTTT. Its translation: CASSLNTGGVVAFF.

This clonotype appeared a few times. The V call is TRBV9, the J call TRBJ2-3; TRBD1 or TRBD2 may be the D gene (5 bases each). Trimming shortened V by 4 bases and J by 6 bases, and 15 bases separated the two germline ends. CDR3 size: 14 residues. Germline-derived CDR1 and CDR2 are SGDLS and YYNGEE. The CDR3 DNA is TGTGCCAGCAGCCTCCACGGGGCCGCGGATACGCAGTATTTT. Protein product: CASSLHGAADTQYF. Full variable domain (missing parts from reference TRBV9 and TRBJ2-3): DSGVTQTPKHLITATGQRVTLRCSPRSGDLSVYWYQQSLDQGLQFLIQYYNGEERAKGNILERFSAQQFPDLHSELNLSSLELGDSALYFCASSLHGAADTQYFGPGTRLTVL.

This clonotype was detected ten times or more. The chain carries TRBV9 and TRBJ2-2; a possible D gene is TRBD1 (5 bases). The CDR3 is 15 amino acids. V was shortened by 4 bases and J by 5 bases, with 15 bases between the two germline ends. Germline assignment: CDR1 SGDLS and CDR2 YYNGEE. The CDR3: CASSTGHRMTGELFF. The CDR3 nucleotides are TGTGCCAGCAGCACAGGACATAGGATGACCGGGGAGCTGTTTTTT. Full variable domain (outside the CDR3, taken from reference TRBV9 and TRBJ2-2): DSGVTQTPKHLITATGQRVTLRCSPRSGDLSVYWYQQSLDQGLQFLIQYYNGEERAKGNILERFSAQQFPDLHSELNLSSLELGDSALYFCASSTGHRMTGELFFGEGSRLTVL.

This clonotype occurred many times. The chain is built from TRBV7-8 and TRBJ2-1, with D tentatively TRBD1 (5 bases). The V gene's germline CDR1 is SGHVS and CDR2 FQNEAQ. The CDR3 loop spans 11 amino acids. The V end lost 11 bases, the J end lost 13 bases, and 18 bases lay between the germline ends. CDR3 nucleotide sequence: TGTGCCGTGGGTGCAGGGCTGCCTCAGTTCTTC. Translating gives CAVGAGLPQFF.

This clonotype was found a few times. The gene calls are TRBV4-3 and TRBJ2-7; possibly TRBD2 for D (7 bases). CDR3 size: 16 residues. Germline V gene data show CDR1 as LGHNA and CDR2 as YSLEER. Trimming shortened V by 0 bases and J by 7 bases, and 19 bases separated the two germline ends. For the CDR3, the DNA is TGCGCCAGCAGCCAAGATTTAGGGGGGGAGCGTTTGGAGCAGTACTTC. Amino acids: CASSQDLGGERLEQYF.

In this sample, this clonotype turned up many times. J is TRBJ2-3 and V is TRBV7-2; TRBD2 is a possible D gene (7 bases). Trimming cost V 3 bases and J 1 base, with 11 bases left between them. This CDR3 region has 15 residues. The germline CDR1 and CDR2 sequences are SGHTA and FQGNSA. CDR3 sequence (DNA): TGTGCCAGCAGCTTGTGGGGGGGCCGCACAGATACGCAGTATTTT. Its translation: CASSLWGGRTDTQYF.

This clonotype was recorded many times. The genes are TRBV12-3 or TRBV12-4 and TRBJ2-3; D not resolved. This CDR3 spans 15 amino acids. Trimming removed 2 bases from V and 0 bases from J, with 9 bases in between. DNA for the CDR3: TGTGCCAGCAGTTTACAAGTGGGAAGCACAGATACGCAGTATTTT. The encoded protein is CASSLQVGSTDTQYF.

This clonotype has at least ten counts. The chain has TRBV7-2 and TRBJ2-5; 10 nucleotides match TRBD2. The CDR3 has 17 amino acids. V was pared by 0 bases and J by 5 bases, with 9 bases of the junction left unmatched. Per germline, CDR1 SGHTA and CDR2 FQGNSA. The CDR3 DNA sequence: TGTGCCAGCAGCTTAGCGCGGACTAGCGGCGACGTGGAGACCCAGTACTTC. This sequence encodes CASSLARTSGDVETQYF.

This clonotype was found many times. This chain uses TRBV12-3 or TRBV12-4 with TRBJ1-3, with D uncertain. This CDR3 has 10 amino acids. Trimming left V 1 base short and J 9 bases short, with 1 base between. Written as DNA, the CDR3 is TGTGCCAGCAGTTTAGGCACCATATATTTT. This gives the protein CASSLGTIYF.